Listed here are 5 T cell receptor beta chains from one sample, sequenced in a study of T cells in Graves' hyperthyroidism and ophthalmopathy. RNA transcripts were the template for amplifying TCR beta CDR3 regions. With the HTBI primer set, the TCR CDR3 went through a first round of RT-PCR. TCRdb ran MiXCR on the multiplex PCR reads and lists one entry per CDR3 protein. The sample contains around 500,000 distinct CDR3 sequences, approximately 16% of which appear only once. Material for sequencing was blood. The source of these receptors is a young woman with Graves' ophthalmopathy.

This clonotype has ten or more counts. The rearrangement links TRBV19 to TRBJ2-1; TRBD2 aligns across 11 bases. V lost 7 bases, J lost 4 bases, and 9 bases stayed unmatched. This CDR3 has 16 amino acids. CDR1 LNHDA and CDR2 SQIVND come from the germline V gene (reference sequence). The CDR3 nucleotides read TGTGCCAGTACGACTAGCGGGACCCCCCCTTACAATGAGCAGTTCTTC. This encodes CASTTSGTPPYNEQFF. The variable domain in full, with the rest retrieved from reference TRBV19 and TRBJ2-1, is DGGITQSPKYLFRKEGQNVTLSCEQNLNHDAMYWYRQDPGQGLRLIYYSQIVNDFQKGDIAEGYSVSREKKESFPLTVTSAQKNPTAFYLCASTTSGTPPYNEQFFGPGTRLTVL.

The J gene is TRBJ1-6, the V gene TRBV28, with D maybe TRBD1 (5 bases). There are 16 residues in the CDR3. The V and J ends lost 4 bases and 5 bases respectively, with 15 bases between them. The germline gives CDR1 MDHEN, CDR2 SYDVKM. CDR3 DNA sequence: TGTGCCAGCAGTTCCCCCGGGCTGGGGGATAATTCACCCCTCCACTTT. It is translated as CASSSPGLGDNSPLHF.

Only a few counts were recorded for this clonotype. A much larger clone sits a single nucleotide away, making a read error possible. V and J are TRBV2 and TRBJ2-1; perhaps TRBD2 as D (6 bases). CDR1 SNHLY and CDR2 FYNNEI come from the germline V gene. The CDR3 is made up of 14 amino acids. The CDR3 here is CASSARDSDNEQFF. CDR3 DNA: TGTGCCAGCAGTGCCCGGGACTCCGACAATGAGCAGTTCTTC.

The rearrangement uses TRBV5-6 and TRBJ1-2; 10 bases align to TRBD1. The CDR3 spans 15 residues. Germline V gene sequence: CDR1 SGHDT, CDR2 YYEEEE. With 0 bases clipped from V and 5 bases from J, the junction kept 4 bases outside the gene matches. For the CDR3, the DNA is TGTGCCAGCAGCTTGGGGGACAGGGGACAGTATGGCTACACCTTC. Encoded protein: CASSLGDRGQYGYTF.

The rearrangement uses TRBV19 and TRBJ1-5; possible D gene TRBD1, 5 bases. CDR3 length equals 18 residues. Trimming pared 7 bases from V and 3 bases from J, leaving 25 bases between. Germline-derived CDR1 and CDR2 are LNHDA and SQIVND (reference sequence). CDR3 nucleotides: TGTGCCAGTATAGAGACCGGGGCCAAGAAGGATAACAATCAGCCCCAGCATTTT. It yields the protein CASIETGAKKDNNQPQHF.